Shown below are 9 T cell receptor beta chains from a single sample sequenced in a study of PD-L1 blockade in urothelial cancer. Clones were read by immunoSEQ multiplex PCR, and TCRdb kept only the in-frame ones, dropping some. The data hold about 73,000 clones, with about 89% observed a single time. The sequences come from PBMCs, collected around atezolizumab (anti-PD-L1) treatment. Every receptor here comes from a man aged 55 to 70 with urothelial cancer.

V usage is TRBV28 and J usage is TRBJ2-2; perhaps TRBD1 as D (7 bases). The ends were cut back, 4 bases at V and 5 bases at J, with 14 bases in the middle. CDR1 and CDR2 from the germline V gene are MDHEN and SYDVKM. CDR3 length equals 15 residues. CDR3 nucleotides: TGTGCCAGCAGTTCCGGGGGACAGCAAACCGGGGAGCTGTTTTTT. Translating gives CASSSGGQQTGELFF.

CDR3 in DNA: TGTGCCAGCTCACCACCAGCTTCCTCTGGAAACACCATATATTTT. As protein: CASSPPASSGNTIYF. The V gene is TRBV18, the J gene TRBJ1-3; D is undetermined. Between the trimmed V and J ends, which lost 0 bases and 0 bases, there was a span of 6 bases. The germline V gene has CDR1 KGHSH and CDR2 LQKENI. CDR3 length equals 15 residues.

This chain links TRBV9 with TRBJ2-3; the D gene is possibly TRBD2 (5 bases). V lost 0 bases and J 0 bases, leaving 11 bases between the germline ends. Germline V CDR1 and CDR2: SGDLS, YYNGEE. This CDR3 region has 16 residues. The CDR3, as DNA: TGTGCCAGCAGCGTAGCCAGTGGGAGTAGCACAGATACGCAGTATTTT. Translated, it gives CASSVASGSSTDTQYF.

V usage is TRBV4-3 and J usage is TRBJ1-2, with TRBD1 matching 11 bases. The germline V gene has CDR1 LGHNA and CDR2 YSLEER. The CDR3 is 17 amino acids. J was trimmed by 5 bases and V by 0 bases; bases with no gene match: 8. CDR3 nucleotides: TGCGCCAGCAGCCAAGATCAGAGGACAGGGGGCGTGTATGGCTACACCTTC. It specifies CASSQDQRTGGVYGYTF.

V gene TRBV5-1 combines with J gene TRBJ2-2; maybe TRBD2 (6 bases). The CDR3 length is 15 residues. The V end was cut by 5 bases, the J end by 4 bases, with 15 bases between. Germline assignment: CDR1 SGHRS and CDR2 YFSETQ. Written as DNA, the CDR3 is TGCGCCAGCAGTAGGACTGGAGGGCCCACCGGGGAGCTGTTTTTT. It specifies CASSRTGGPTGELFF. The complete variable domain, with remaining parts taken from reference TRBV5-1 and TRBJ2-2, reads KAGVTQTPRYLIKTRGQQVTLSCSPISGHRSVSWYQQTPGQGLQFLFEYFSETQRNKGNFPGRFSGRQFSNSRSEMNVSTLELGDSALYLCASSRTGGPTGELFFGEGSRLTVL.

The V call is TRBV10-1, the J call TRBJ1-6; D is ambiguous. Trimming stripped 6 bases from V and 9 bases from J, with 12 bases between. CDR3 length: 13 residues. The V gene's germline CDR1 is WNHNN and CDR2 SYGVQD (reference sequence). For the CDR3, the DNA is TGCGCCAGCAGCCTTGGATGGGCTTCACCCCTCCACTTT. It translates to CASSLGWASPLHF.

The V call is TRBV5-4, the J call TRBJ2-2; D is perhaps TRBD2 (6 bases). The CDR3 has 17 residues. Germline V lookup: CDR1 SGHNT, CDR2 YYREEE (reference sequence). Trimming cost V 2 bases and J 1 base, with 15 bases left between them. Written as DNA, the CDR3 is TGTGCCAGCAGCTTACCCCCGACTAGGAAGAACACCGGGGAGCTGTTTTTT. It encodes CASSLPPTRKNTGELFF.

J is TRBJ2-7 and V is TRBV4-3; a possible D gene is TRBD1 (5 bases). This CDR3 comprises 14 residues. V lost 2 bases and J lost 6, with 14 bases in between. Germline V gene data show CDR1 as LGHNA and CDR2 as YSLEER. CDR3 loop: CASSQYPRVGEQYF. For the CDR3, the DNA is TGCGCCAGCAGCCAATATCCCAGGGTCGGCGAGCAGTACTTC.

This clone was observed a single time. The rearrangement joins TRBV6-5 to TRBJ2-5, with a weak D call TRBD1 (5 bases). The CDR3 contains 14 residues. Germline values: CDR1 MNHEY, CDR2 SVGAGI. V was pared by 4 bases and J by 5 bases, with 14 bases between. The CDR3 coding sequence is TGTGCCAGCAGTTGGACACTTGGGCAGGAGACCCAGTACTTC. Encoded protein: CASSWTLGQETQYF.